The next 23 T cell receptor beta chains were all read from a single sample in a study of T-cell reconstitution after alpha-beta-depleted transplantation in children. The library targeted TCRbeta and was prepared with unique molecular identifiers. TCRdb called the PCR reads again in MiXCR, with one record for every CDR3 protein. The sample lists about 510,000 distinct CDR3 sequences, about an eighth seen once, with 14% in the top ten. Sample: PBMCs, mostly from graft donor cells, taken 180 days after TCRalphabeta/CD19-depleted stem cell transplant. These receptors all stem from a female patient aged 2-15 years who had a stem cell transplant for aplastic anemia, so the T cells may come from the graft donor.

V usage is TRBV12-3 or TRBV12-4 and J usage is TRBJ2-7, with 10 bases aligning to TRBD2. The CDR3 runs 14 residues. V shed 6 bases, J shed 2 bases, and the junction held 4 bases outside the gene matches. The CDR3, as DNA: TGTGCCAGCAGCTCTAGCGGGAGTCCCTACGAGCAGTACGTC. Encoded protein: CASSSSGSPYEQYV.

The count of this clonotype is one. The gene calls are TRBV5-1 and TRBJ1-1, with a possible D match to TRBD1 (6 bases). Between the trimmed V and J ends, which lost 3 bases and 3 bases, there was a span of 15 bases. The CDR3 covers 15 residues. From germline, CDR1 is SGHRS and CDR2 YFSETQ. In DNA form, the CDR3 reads TGCGCCAGCAGCTCCAGAGGGGACACACACACTGAAGCTTTCTTT. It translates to CASSSRGDTHTEAFF. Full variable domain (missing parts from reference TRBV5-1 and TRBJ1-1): KAGVTQTPRYLIKTRGQQVTLSCSPISGHRSVSWYQQTPGQGLQFLFEYFSETQRNKGNFPGRFSGRQFSNSRSEMNVSTLELGDSALYLCASSSRGDTHTEAFFGQGTRLTVV.

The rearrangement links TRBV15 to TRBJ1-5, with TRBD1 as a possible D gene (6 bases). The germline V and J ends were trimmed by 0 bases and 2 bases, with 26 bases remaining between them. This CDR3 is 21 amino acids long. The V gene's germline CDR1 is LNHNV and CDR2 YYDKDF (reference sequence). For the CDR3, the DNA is TGTGCCACCAGCAGAGAATTCCTGGGACAACCTATAGGGTCCGGCAATCAGCCCCAGCATTTT. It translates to CATSREFLGQPIGSGNQPQHF. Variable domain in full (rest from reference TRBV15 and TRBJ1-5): DAMVIQNPRYQVTQFGKPVTLSCSQTLNHNVMYWYQQKSSQAPKLLFHYYDKDFNNEADTPDNFQSRRPNTSFCFLDIRSPGLGDTAMYLCATSREFLGQPIGSGNQPQHFGDGTRLSIL.

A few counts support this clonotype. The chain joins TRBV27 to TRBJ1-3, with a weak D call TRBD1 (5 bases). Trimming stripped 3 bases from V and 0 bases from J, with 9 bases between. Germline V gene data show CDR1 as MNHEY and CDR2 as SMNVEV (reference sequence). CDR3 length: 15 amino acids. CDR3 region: CASSFQGRSGNTIYF. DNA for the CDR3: TGTGCCAGCAGTTTCCAGGGCCGCTCTGGAAACACCATATATTTT.

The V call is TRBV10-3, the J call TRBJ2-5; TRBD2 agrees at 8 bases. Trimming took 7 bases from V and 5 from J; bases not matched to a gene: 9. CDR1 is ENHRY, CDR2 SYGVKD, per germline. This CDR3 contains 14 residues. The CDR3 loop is CAITPGSGTETQYF. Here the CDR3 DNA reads TGTGCCATCACCCCGGGTAGCGGGACCGAGACCCAGTACTTC.

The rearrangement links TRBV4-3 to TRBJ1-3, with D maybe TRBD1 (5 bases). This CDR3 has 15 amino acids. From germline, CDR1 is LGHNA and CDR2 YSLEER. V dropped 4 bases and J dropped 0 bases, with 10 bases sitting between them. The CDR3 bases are TGCGCCAGCAGCCGGGACCTCTTCTCTGGAAACACCATATATTTT. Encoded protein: CASSRDLFSGNTIYF.

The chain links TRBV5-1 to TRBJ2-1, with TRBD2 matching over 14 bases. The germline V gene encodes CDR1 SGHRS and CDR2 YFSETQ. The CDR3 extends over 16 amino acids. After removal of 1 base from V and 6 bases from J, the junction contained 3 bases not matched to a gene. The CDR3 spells CASSLSGLAGGNEQFF. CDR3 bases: TGCGCCAGCAGCTTGTCTGGACTAGCGGGAGGCAATGAGCAGTTCTTC.

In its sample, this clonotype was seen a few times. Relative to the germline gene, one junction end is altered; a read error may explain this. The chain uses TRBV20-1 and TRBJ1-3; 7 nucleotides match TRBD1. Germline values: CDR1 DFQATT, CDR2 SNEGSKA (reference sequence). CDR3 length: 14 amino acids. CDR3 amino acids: CGAEKTGTGNTIYF. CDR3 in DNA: TGCGGTGCCGAAAAGACAGGGACTGGAAACACCATATATTTT.

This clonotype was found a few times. CDR3 nucleotide sequence: TGTGCCACCAGTAAGACGGACTCCTACGAGCAGTACTTC. Translation: CATSKTDSYEQYF. The rearrangement joins TRBV24-1 to TRBJ2-7, with D unresolved. CDR1 and CDR2 (germline): KGHDR, SFDVKD. V was cut by 6 bases and J by 0 bases, with 8 bases left in between. The CDR3 contains 13 residues.

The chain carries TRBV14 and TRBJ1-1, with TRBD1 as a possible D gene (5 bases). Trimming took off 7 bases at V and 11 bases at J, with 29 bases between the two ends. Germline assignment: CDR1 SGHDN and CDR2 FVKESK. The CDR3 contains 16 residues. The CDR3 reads CASKKGEGPPTEGAFF. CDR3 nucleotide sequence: TGTGCCAGCAAGAAGGGTGAGGGGCCACCCACTGAAGGGGCTTTCTTT.

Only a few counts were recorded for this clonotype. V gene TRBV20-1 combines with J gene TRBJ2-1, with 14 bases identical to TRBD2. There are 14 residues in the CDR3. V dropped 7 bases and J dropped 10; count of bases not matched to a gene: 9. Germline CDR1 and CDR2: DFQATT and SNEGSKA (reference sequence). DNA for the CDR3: TGCAGTGTATGGACTAGCGGGAGGAATGGCGAGCAGTTCTTC. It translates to CSVWTSGRNGEQFF.

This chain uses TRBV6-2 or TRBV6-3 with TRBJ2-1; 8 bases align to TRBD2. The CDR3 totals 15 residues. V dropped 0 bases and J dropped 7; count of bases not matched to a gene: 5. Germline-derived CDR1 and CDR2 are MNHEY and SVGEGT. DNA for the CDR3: TGTGCCAGCAGTTACTCAGCGGGAGCGCGAAATGAGCAGTTCTTC. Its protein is CASSYSAGARNEQFF.

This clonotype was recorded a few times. The DNA of the CDR3 is TGTGCCAGCACCCCGTGGCACACAGGGACCGGTGGCTACACCTTC. Translation gives CASTPWHTGTGGYTF. The chain carries TRBV7-2 and TRBJ1-2, with D possibly being TRBD1 (6 bases). V was trimmed by 7 bases and J by 7 bases, leaving 22 bases between them. Per the germline V gene, CDR1 is SGHTA and CDR2 is FQGNSA. CDR3 length: 15 amino acids.

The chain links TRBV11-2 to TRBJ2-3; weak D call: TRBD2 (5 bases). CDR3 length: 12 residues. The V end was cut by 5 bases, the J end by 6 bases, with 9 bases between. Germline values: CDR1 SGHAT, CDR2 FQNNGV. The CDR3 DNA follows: TGTGCCAGCAGCGCGGGTCCGGATACGCAGTATTTT. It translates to CASSAGPDTQYF.

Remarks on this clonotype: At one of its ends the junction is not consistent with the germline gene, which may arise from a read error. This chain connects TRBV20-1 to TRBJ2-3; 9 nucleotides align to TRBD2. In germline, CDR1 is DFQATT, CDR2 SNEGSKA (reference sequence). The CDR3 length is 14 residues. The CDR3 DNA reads TGTATAGCGGGAGCTCGGGTTACGACAGATACGCAGTATTTT. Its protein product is CIAGARVTTDTQYF.

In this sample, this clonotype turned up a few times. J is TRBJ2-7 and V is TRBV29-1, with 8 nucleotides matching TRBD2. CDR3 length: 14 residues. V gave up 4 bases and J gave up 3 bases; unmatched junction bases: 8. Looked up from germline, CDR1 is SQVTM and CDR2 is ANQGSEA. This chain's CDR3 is CSVVETSDHYEQYF. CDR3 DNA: TGCAGCGTTGTCGAGACTAGCGATCACTACGAGCAGTACTTC.

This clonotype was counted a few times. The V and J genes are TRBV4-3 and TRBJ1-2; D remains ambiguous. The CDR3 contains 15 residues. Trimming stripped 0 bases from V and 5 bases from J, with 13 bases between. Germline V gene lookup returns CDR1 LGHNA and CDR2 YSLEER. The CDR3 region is CASSQEVLGPYGYTF. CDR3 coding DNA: TGCGCCAGCAGCCAAGAGGTTCTGGGCCCTTATGGCTACACCTTC.

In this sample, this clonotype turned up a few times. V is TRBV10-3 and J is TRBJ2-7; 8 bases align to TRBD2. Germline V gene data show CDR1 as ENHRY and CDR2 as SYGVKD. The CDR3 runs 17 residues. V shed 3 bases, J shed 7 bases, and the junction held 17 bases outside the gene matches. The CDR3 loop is CAISDGVSGTAWGEQYF. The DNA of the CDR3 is TGTGCCATCAGTGACGGGGTTAGCGGGACTGCTTGGGGGGAGCAGTACTTC.

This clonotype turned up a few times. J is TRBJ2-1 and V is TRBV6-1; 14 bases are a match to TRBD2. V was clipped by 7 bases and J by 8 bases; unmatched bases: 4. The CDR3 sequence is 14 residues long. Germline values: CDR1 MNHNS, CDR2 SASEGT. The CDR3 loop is CASTGLAGGHEQFF. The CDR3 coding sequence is TGTGCCAGCACCGGACTAGCGGGAGGCCATGAGCAGTTCTTC.

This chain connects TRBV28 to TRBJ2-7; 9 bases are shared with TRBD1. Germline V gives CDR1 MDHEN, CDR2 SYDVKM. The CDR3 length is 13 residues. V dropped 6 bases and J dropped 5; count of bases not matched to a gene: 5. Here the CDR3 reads CASRDRGQDEQYF. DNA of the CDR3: TGTGCCAGCAGGGACAGGGGACAGGACGAGCAGTACTTC.

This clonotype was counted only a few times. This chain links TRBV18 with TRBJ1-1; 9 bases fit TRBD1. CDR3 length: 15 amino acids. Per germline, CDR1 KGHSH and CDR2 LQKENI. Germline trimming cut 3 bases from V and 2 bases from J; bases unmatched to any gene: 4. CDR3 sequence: CASSPRTGDNTEAFF. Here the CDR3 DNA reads TGTGCCAGCTCACCTCGGACAGGGGATAACACTGAAGCTTTCTTT.

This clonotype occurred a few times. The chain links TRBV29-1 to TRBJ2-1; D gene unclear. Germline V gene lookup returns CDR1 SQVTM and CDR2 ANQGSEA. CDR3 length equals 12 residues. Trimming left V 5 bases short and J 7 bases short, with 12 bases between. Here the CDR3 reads CSVPDRGNEQFF. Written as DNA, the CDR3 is TGCAGCGTTCCGGACCGAGGTAATGAGCAGTTCTTC.

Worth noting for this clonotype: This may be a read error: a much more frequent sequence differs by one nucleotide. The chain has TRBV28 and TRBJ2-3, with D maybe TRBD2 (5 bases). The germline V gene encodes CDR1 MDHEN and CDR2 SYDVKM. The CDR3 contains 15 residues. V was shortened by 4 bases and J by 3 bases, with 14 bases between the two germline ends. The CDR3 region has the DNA TGTGCCAGCAGTTCCAGACTACCTAGAACAGATACGCAGTATTTT. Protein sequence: CASSSRLPRTDTQYF.